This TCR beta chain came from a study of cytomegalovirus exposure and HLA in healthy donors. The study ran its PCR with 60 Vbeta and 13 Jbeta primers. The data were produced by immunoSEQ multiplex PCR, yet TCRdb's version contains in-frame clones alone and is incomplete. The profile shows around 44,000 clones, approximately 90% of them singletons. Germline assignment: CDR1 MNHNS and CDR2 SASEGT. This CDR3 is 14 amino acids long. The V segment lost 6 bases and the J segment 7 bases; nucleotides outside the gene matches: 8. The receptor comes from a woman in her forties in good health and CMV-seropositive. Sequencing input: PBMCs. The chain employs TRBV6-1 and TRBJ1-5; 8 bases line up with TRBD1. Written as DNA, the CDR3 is TGTGCCAGCAGAGCCCGACAGGGGAAACAGCCCCAGCATTTT. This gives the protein CASRARQGKQPQHF.